This TCR beta chain comes out of a study of T cell repertoires in cytomegalovirus infection (dated by TCRdb to between 2018 and 2021). Some background on the complete study: Donor HLA type was relevant to the analysis, because carriage of CMV infection together with the matching HLA type was indicated by public TCR beta signatures.

For CDR1 and CDR2, the germline V gene lists SGHTA and FQGNSA. From the cysteine through the phenylalanine, the CDR3 covers 14 amino acids. Only the CDR3 portion is preserved as DNA: 42 bases, with reading frame beginning at the first base. Cut back by 5 bases and 0 bases, the V and J ends lie 10 bases apart. What the work shows at the level of the full study, not this receptor alone: The ex vivo response was dominated by HLA-C-restricted CMV-specific TCR beta clonotypes, and the single most frequent clonotype in two of eight donors was supplied by these HLA-C-restricted clonotypes. In both this cohort and an independent roughly 350-donor cohort, the cumulative frequency of public TCR beta family members distinguished carriers of CMV infection plus the relevant HLA type.

This clonotype has ten or more counts. The antigen this receptor binds is unknown. Per-base qualities were not stored, and no clone one base away is much larger. Sequencing was carried out with an Illumina HiSeq 1500. TCRdb trimmed the raw reads at Q25, called clones with MiXCR and kept productive beta chains. Here each entry gathers all rows of one CDR3 protein and keeps the most common genes and DNA. For this sample there are roughly 280,000 distinct CDR3 sequences; 8% to 9.5% appear just once. Jointly, the top ten make up more than 12% of the sample. In this chain, TRBV7-2 is recombined with TRBJ1-1, with an unclear D gene assignment. Sequenced: PBMCs. The sequence derives from a human donor in good health (CMV status not recorded). Some clones in this sample may be carry-over from other donors' samples. In nucleotide form, the sequence is TGTGCCAGCAGCCTTATTACCTTGAACACTGAAGCTTTCTTT. Translation gives CASSLITLNTEAFF.